This T cell receptor beta chain was captured in a study of vaccination and CD4 T cells after COVID-19. For the study at large: Post-vaccination samples were procured at a median of around 78 days following dose two (range 14 to 241).

Treatment here: approximately 9-day PBMC culture with coronavirus spike peptide pools or control peptides (ViraFEST assay). Cultured CD4+ T-cell DNA underwent Oncomine TCR Beta short-read sequencing. TCRdb ran MiXCR on the PCR reads and lists one entry per CDR3 protein. Of about 14,000 distinct CDR3 sequences listed, under 30% are singletons. On this clonotype: As yet, its antigen is unknown.

V was cut by 7 bases and J by 1 base, with 20 bases left in between. CDR1 is MNHNS and CDR2 is SASEGT in the germline V gene. This CDR3 is built from 17 residues. J is TRBJ1-5 and V is TRBV6-1; D is ambiguous. The clonotype originates from a human donor with COVID-19. The source material was cultured CD4+ T cells from blood. CDR3 in DNA: TGTGCCAGCATAGTATCCTCACCCCTATACAGCAATCAGCCCCAGCATTTT. Its protein product is CASIVSSPLYSNQPQHF.